This T cell receptor (beta chain) comes out of a study of cytomegalovirus exposure and HLA in healthy donors. The overall study: Membership in the Caucasian-associated ancestry cluster was found for about 84% of around 380 genotyped donors.

This CDR3 region has 14 residues. The V gene end was trimmed by 8 bases and the J gene end by 8 bases; junction bases not matched to a gene: 9. Germline V lookup: CDR1 LNHNV, CDR2 YYDKDF (reference sequence). Of note for this clone: Its antigen is still unknown.

PCR amplification relied on 60 Vbeta primers (plus 13 Jbeta primers). Sequenced by immunoSEQ multiplex PCR; TCRdb stores in-frame clones only, minus some. The table for this sample gives roughly 90,000 clones. The study's findings and limits: As confirmed in vitro, three CMV-associated chains were specific for CMV antigens. A highly shared variant cluster was judged a likely technical artifact.

This sequence originates from a man in his forties or fifties in good health and CMV-seropositive. Material for sequencing was PBMCs. This chain uses TRBV15 with TRBJ2-1; 10 nucleotides match TRBD2. In DNA, the CDR3 is TGTGCCACCCAGCGGGAGGGGGACTGGGATGAGCAGTTCTTC. Protein sequence: CATQREGDWDEQFF. The full variable domain, its missing parts supplied by reference TRBV15 and TRBJ2-1, is DAMVIQNPRYQVTQFGKPVTLSCSQTLNHNVMYWYQQKSSQAPKLLFHYYDKDFNNEADTPDNFQSRRPNTSFCFLDIRSPGLGDTAMYLCATQREGDWDEQFFGPGTRLTVL.